This T cell receptor beta chain was captured in a study of control samples from healthy donors and cancer patients. A note on this clone: In the same sample, other DNA sequences code for this CDR3.

Trimming removed 4 bases from V and 6 bases from J, with 15 bases in between. This CDR3 is 14 amino acids long. Germline lookup yields CDR1 MNHEY and CDR2 SVGAGI. Data came from immunoSEQ multiplex PCR; TCRdb stores just in-frame clones and leaves some out. This sample has 150,000 to 200,000 clones, with approximately 96% found just once. The source of this sequence is a middle-aged woman in good health. Input material: blood. V usage is TRBV6-5 and J usage is TRBJ1-2; the D is unclear. The CDR3 loop reads CASSFTGGTDGYTF. Written as DNA, the CDR3 is TGTGCCAGCAGTTTCACGGGCGGAACGGATGGCTACACCTTC.